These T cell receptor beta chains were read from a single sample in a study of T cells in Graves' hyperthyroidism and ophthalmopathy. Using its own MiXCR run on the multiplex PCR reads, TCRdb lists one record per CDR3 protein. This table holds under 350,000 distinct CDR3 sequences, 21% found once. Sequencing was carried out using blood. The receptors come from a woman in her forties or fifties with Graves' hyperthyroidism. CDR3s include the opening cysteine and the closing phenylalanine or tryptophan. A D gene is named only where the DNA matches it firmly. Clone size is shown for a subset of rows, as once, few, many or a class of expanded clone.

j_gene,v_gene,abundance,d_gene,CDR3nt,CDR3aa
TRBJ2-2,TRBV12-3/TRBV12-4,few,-,TGTGCCAGCAATGCGGGCACCGGGGAGCTGTTTTTT,CASNAGTGELFF
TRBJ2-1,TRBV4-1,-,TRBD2,TGCGCCAGCAGCCAAGTCGGGCTAGCGGGAGATCGGGGTGAGCAGTTCTTC,CASSQVGLAGDRGEQFF
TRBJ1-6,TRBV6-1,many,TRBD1,TGTGCCAGCAGTCCGACAGGGGGCTCGTGGAATTCACCCCTCCACTTT,CASSPTGGSWNSPLHF
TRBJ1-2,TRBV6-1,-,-,TGTGCCAGCAGTGCGTACAAGGGACGGTATGGCTACACCTTC,CASSAYKGRYGYTF
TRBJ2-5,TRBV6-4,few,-,TGTGCCAGCCCTATGACGAGTTGGGCGGTCCAAGAGACCCAGTACTTC,CASPMTSWAVQETQYF
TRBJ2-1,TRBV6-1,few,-,TGTGCCAGCAGCGAGCCAGTCCATGAGCAGTTCTTC,CASSEPVHEQFF
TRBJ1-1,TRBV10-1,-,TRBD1,TGCGCCAGCAGTGCAGGGGGCCGGACTGAAGCTTTCTTT,CASSAGGRTEAFF
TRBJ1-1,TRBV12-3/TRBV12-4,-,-,TGTGCCAGCACCACTTCGGGGGCGAACACTGAAGCTTTCTTT,CASTTSGANTEAFF
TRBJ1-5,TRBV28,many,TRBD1,TGTGCCAGCAGGGGGACAACTGGGACAGGCAATCAGCCCCAGCATTTT,CASRGTTGTGNQPQHF
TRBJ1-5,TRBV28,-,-,TGTGCCAGCAGTCCGCTACAAAGAGGACAGCCCCAGCATTTT,CASSPLQRGQPQHF
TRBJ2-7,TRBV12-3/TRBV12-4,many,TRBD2,TGTGCCAGCAGTCAGGCTAGCGGCCTCTACGAGCAGTACTTC,CASSQASGLYEQYF
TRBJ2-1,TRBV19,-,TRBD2,TGTGCCAGTAGTAATACCCCGGGACTAGCGACATCAAATGAGCAGTTCTTC,CASSNTPGLATSNEQFF
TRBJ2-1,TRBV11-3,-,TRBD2,TGTGCCAGCAGCTTAGATTGGGAGACTAGCGGGAGCCTCTTGGGGAATGAGCAGTTCTTC,CASSLDWETSGSLLGNEQFF
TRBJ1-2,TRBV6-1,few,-,TGTGCCAGCAGTGGGCTAAAGGATGGCTACACCTTC,CASSGLKDGYTF
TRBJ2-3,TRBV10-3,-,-,TGTGCCATCAGGGCCGGGACTAGCACAGATACGCAGTATTTT,CAIRAGTSTDTQYF
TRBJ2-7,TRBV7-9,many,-,TGTGCCAGCAGCGGACGGACAGCCTACGAGCAGTACTTC,CASSGRTAYEQYF
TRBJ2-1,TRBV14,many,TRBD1,TGTGCCAGCAGCCAGCTTCGGGACAGTCTCTACAATGAGCAGTTCTTC,CASSQLRDSLYNEQFF
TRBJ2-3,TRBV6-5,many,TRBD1,TGTGCCAGCAGTTACACGGGACAGACTAGCACAGATACGCAGTATTTT,CASSYTGQTSTDTQYF
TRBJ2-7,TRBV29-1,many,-,TGCAGCGCCCTAAGAGGCGGCTACGAGCAGTACTTC,CSALRGGYEQYF
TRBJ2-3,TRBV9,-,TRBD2,TGTGCCAGCAGCGTAGAGAAGCGGGGGGGCGCAGATACGCAGTATTTT,CASSVEKRGGADTQYF
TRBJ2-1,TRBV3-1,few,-,TGTGCCAGCAGCCAAGAAGGCACTCCCCCTACTTTCTTC,CASSQEGTPPTFF